What follows are 20 T cell receptor beta chains derived from one specimen sequenced in a study of T cell clones after liver transplantation. The table came from immunoSEQ multiplex PCR; TCRdb's copy has only in-frame clones and leaves some out. Here the sample spans about 85,000 clones, 65% to 85% being singletons. Specimen: CD4+ T cells from blood, collected 46 months after liver transplant. Receptors were obtained from a human patient who received a liver transplant. Some T cells may trace back to the graft donor.

This clone was seen more than once but under ten times. The chain combines TRBV6-5 with TRBJ2-1; TRBD1 agrees at 8 bases. Germline V lookup: CDR1 MNHEY, CDR2 SVGAGI. Germline trimming cut 8 bases from V and 7 bases from J; bases unmatched to any gene: 10. The CDR3 has 14 amino acids. CDR3 sequence reads: CASSTGDGKNEQFF. The DNA of the CDR3 is TGTGCCAGCTCGACAGGGGACGGTAAAAATGAGCAGTTCTTC.

The chain has TRBV15 and TRBJ2-7; the D gene is possibly TRBD1 (6 bases). The germline V gene has CDR1 LNHNV and CDR2 YYDKDF (reference sequence). Trimming pared 1 base from V and 3 bases from J, leaving 13 bases between. The CDR3 totals 15 residues. CDR3 loop: CATSRGDTQFYEQYF. The CDR3 coding sequence is TGTGCCACCAGCAGAGGGGACACCCAGTTCTACGAGCAGTACTTC.

The V and J genes are TRBV6-7 and TRBJ1-5; 9 nucleotides agree with TRBD1. TRBV6-7 is filed as an ORF, its function uncertain. The trim removed 10 bases at V and 3 bases at J, leaving 10 bases unmatched. This CDR3 has 15 residues. Here the CDR3 DNA reads TGTGCCAACTACAGGGGGCGCAAGAACAATCAGCCCCAGCATTTT. As protein: CANYRGRKNNQPQHF.

This sequence joins TRBV27 and TRBJ2-7; TRBD2 matches at 14 bases. CDR1 is MNHEY and CDR2 is SMNVEV in the germline V gene (reference sequence). The CDR3 is 15 amino acids. The trim removed 6 bases at V and 2 bases at J, leaving 3 bases unmatched. CDR3 DNA sequence: TGTGCCAGCAGCGCGACTAGCGGGAGGGCCTACGAGCAGTACTTC. This gives the protein CASSATSGRAYEQYF.

The chain uses TRBV19 and TRBJ1-4; 8 bases agree with TRBD1. From germline, CDR1 is LNHDA and CDR2 SQIVND (reference sequence). CDR3 length: 14 residues. After removal of 6 bases from V and 5 bases from J, the junction contained 5 bases not matched to a gene. This CDR3 reads CASRRTGLNEKLFF. CDR3 bases: TGTGCCAGTAGGCGGACAGGGCTAAATGAAAAACTGTTTTTT.

This chain links TRBV28 with TRBJ2-3, with 7 positions matching TRBD2. The CDR3 is 18 amino acids. After removal of 3 bases from V and 2 bases from J, the junction contained 14 bases not matched to a gene. Germline values: CDR1 MDHEN, CDR2 SYDVKM. This chain's CDR3 is CASSFLSGATKFTDTQYF. DNA for the CDR3: TGTGCCAGCAGTTTCCTGAGCGGGGCTACCAAATTCACAGATACGCAGTATTTT.

The J gene is TRBJ2-7, the V gene TRBV28, with D hard to call. The CDR3 has 15 residues. Trimming cost V 5 bases and J 2 bases, with 16 bases left between them. Germline loops: CDR1 MDHEN, CDR2 SYDVKM. CDR3 loop: CASSLSPLQTYEQYF. The CDR3 coding sequence is TGTGCCAGCAGTCTTTCTCCACTGCAAACCTACGAGCAGTACTTC.

The V call is TRBV6-5, the J call TRBJ2-7, with 8 bases that match TRBD2. J gave up 2 bases and V 6 bases, and 6 bases lay outside the gene matches. The CDR3 loop spans 14 amino acids. CDR1 MNHEY and CDR2 SVGAGI come from the germline V gene. The CDR3 region has the DNA TGTGCCAGCAGCCGACTAGCGATCCCCTACGAGCAGTACTTC. As protein: CASSRLAIPYEQYF.

Remarks on this clone: Distinct nucleotide sequences in the sample also encode this CDR3. V and J are TRBV7-2 and TRBJ1-5; TRBD1 might be the D (5 bases). This CDR3 contains 15 residues. Germline loops: CDR1 SGHTA, CDR2 FQGNSA. Trimming left V 1 base short and J 7 bases short, with 14 bases between. CDR3 sequence (DNA): TGTGCCAGCAGCTTAGTGGGGGGGGAGGGGCAGCCCCAGCATTTT. As protein: CASSLVGGEGQPQHF.

The chain is built from TRBV19 and TRBJ2-5; D is unresolved. Germline-derived CDR1 and CDR2 are LNHDA and SQIVND (reference sequence). The CDR3 extends over 13 amino acids. V lost 6 bases, J lost 5 bases, and 13 bases lay in between. CDR3: CASSMSSRETQYF. The CDR3 DNA reads as TGTGCCAGTAGCATGAGTTCACGGGAGACCCAGTACTTC.

This clone was observed a few times. The V gene is TRBV4-3, the J gene TRBJ2-6, with 8 bases lining up with TRBD1. The length of the CDR3 is 18 residues. V was clipped by 3 bases and J by 0 bases; unmatched bases: 7. The germline gives CDR1 LGHNA, CDR2 YSLEER. This CDR3 reads CASSHLWDRSSGANVLTF. The CDR3 coding sequence is TGCGCCAGCAGCCACCTTTGGGACAGGTCCTCTGGGGCCAACGTCCTGACTTTC.

The J gene is TRBJ2-5, the V gene TRBV29-1, with D tentatively TRBD1 or TRBD2 (5 bases each). CDR3 length equals 15 residues. Germline V CDR1 and CDR2: SQVTM, ANQGSEA. Trimming took off 4 bases at V and 5 bases at J, with 20 bases between the two ends. DNA for the CDR3: TGCAGCGTTGGAATGAGTAGTGGGGGTGGGGAGACCCAGTACTTC. It translates to CSVGMSSGGGETQYF.

This chain connects TRBV6-1 to TRBJ2-5; D not resolved. The germline V gene encodes CDR1 MNHNS and CDR2 SASEGT. This CDR3 region has 14 residues. The germline V and J ends were trimmed by 1 base and 4 bases, with 10 bases remaining between them. CDR3 amino acids: CASSEGPLTETQYF. The CDR3 region has the DNA TGTGCCAGCAGTGAAGGACCATTAACAGAGACCCAGTACTTC.

V gene TRBV2 combines with J gene TRBJ2-7, with 14 bases that match TRBD2. The length of the CDR3 is 15 residues. The V gene's germline CDR1 is SNHLY and CDR2 FYNNEI. V trimming: 6 bases; J trimming: 7 bases; junction bases outside the gene matches: 8. In DNA, the CDR3 is TGTGCCAGCAGAGAAACCGGACTAGCGGGAGGAGAGCAGTACTTC. This gives the protein CASRETGLAGGEQYF.

This clone appeared a single time. The rearrangement links TRBV5-4 to TRBJ2-2, with 7 bases that match TRBD1. Germline CDR1 SGHNT, CDR2 YYREEE (reference sequence). The CDR3 is 15 residues long. The ends lost 2 bases at V and 6 bases at J; junction bases unmatched: 7. The CDR3 protein is CASSFRQGGAGELFF. CDR3 nucleotide sequence: TGTGCCAGCAGCTTCCGACAGGGTGGCGCCGGGGAGCTGTTTTTT.

For the CDR3, the DNA is TGTGCCAGCAGCCCCCTAGCTGCTACAGGGCGGAATGAGCAGTTCTTC. It is translated as CASSPLAATGRNEQFF. V and J are TRBV14 and TRBJ2-1; TRBD1 is a possible D gene (6 bases). Trimming cost V 4 bases and J 7 bases, with 20 bases left between them. The germline V gene encodes CDR1 SGHDN and CDR2 FVKESK. The CDR3 loop spans 16 amino acids.

The chain couples TRBV7-9 to TRBJ2-5; perhaps TRBD1 as D (5 bases). Germline V CDR1 and CDR2: SEHNR, FQNEAQ (reference sequence). V was pared by 3 bases and J by 4 bases, with 18 bases between. The CDR3 runs 16 residues. For the CDR3, the DNA is TGTGCCAGCAGCTTTCGTAGTCGCAGGGAAGGAGAGACCCAGTACTTC. Residues: CASSFRSRREGETQYF.

The chain is built from TRBV19 and TRBJ1-5; TRBD1 might be the D (6 bases). The CDR3 contains 15 residues. Germline-derived CDR1 and CDR2 are LNHDA and SQIVND (reference sequence). V lost 6 bases and J lost 3, with 15 bases in between. CDR3 coding DNA: TGTGCCAGTAGCGCCGGGACATACTTCAATCAGCCCCAGCATTTT. The encoded protein is CASSAGTYFNQPQHF.

The CDR3 region is CASSSRGYSNQPQHF. CDR3 DNA: TGTGCCAGCAGCTCAAGGGGGTATAGCAATCAGCCCCAGCATTTT. The chain links TRBV6-6 to TRBJ1-5; a possible D gene is TRBD1 (6 bases). V lost 6 bases and J lost 0, with 12 bases in between. CDR1 is MNHNY and CDR2 is SVGAGI in the germline V gene (reference sequence). The CDR3 has 15 residues.

The chain carries TRBV28 and TRBJ1-5, with TRBD1 matching 7 bases. Germline V gene data show CDR1 as MDHEN and CDR2 as SYDVKM. The CDR3 runs 14 residues. The V gene end was trimmed by 6 bases and the J gene end by 5 bases; junction bases not matched to a gene: 7. The CDR3 spells CASRLGQPYQPQHF. The CDR3 nucleotides are TGTGCCAGCAGGTTGGGACAGCCCTATCAGCCCCAGCATTTT.